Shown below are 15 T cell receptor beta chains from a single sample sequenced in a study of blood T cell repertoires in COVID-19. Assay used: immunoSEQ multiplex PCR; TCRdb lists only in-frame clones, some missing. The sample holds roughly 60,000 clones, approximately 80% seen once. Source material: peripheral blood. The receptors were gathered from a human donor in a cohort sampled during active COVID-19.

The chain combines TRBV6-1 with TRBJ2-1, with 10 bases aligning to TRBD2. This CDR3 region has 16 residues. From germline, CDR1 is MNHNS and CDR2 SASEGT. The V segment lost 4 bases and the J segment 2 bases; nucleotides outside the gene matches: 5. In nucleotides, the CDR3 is TGTGCCAGCAGTGTTCGGACTAGCGGACCCTACAATGAGCAGTTCTTC. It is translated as CASSVRTSGPYNEQFF.

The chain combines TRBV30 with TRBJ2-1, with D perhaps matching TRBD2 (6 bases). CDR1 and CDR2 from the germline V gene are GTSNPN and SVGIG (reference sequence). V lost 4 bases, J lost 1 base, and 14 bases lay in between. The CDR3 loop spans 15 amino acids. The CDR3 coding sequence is TGTGCCTGGACCCCCCGGGAGAGGTCCTACAATGAGCAGTTCTTC. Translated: CAWTPRERSYNEQFF.

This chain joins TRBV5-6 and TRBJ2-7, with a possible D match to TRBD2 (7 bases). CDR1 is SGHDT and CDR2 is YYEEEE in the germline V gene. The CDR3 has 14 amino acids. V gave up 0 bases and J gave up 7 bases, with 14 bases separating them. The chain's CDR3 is CASSLVAGAEEQYF. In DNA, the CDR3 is TGTGCCAGCAGCTTGGTTGCGGGGGCGGAGGAGCAGTACTTC.

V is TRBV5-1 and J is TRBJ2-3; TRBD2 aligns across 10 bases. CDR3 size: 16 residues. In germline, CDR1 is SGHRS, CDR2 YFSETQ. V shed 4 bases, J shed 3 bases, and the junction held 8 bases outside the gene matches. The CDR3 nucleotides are TGCGCCAGCAGCCTTCTCGGAGCGGGAGGGACAGATACGCAGTATTTT. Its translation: CASSLLGAGGTDTQYF. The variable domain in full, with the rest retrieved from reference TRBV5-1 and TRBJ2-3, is KAGVTQTPRYLIKTRGQQVTLSCSPISGHRSVSWYQQTPGQGLQFLFEYFSETQRNKGNFPGRFSGRQFSNSRSEMNVSTLELGDSALYLCASSLLGAGGTDTQYFGPGTRLTVL.

The CDR3 region is CASGGDSGANVLTF. The CDR3 bases are TGCGCCAGCGGAGGGGACTCTGGGGCCAACGTCCTGACTTTC. The V call is TRBV5-1, the J call TRBJ2-6, with D possibly being TRBD2 (6 bases). CDR3 size: 14 residues. Looked up from germline, CDR1 is SGHRS and CDR2 is YFSETQ. Trimming stripped 7 bases from V and 0 bases from J, with 8 bases between. Looking up the rest from reference TRBV5-1 and TRBJ2-6 gives the full variable domain: KAGVTQTPRYLIKTRGQQVTLSCSPISGHRSVSWYQQTPGQGLQFLFEYFSETQRNKGNFPGRFSGRQFSNSRSEMNVSTLELGDSALYLCASGGDSGANVLTFGAGSRLTVL.

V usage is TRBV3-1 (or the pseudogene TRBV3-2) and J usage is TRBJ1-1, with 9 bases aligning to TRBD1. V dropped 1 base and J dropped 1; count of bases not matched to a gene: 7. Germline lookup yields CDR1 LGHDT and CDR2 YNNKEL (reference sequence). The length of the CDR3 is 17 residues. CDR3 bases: TGTGCCAGCAGCCAAGGTTACAGGGGGCGGGGGAACACTGAAGCTTTCTTT. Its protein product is CASSQGYRGRGNTEAFF.

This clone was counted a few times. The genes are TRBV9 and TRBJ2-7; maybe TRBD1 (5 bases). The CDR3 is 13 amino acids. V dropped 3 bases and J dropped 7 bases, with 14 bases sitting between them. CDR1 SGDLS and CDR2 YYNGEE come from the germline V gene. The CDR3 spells CASSEGLMEEQYF. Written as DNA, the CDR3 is TGTGCCAGCAGCGAGGGGTTGATGGAAGAGCAGTACTTC.

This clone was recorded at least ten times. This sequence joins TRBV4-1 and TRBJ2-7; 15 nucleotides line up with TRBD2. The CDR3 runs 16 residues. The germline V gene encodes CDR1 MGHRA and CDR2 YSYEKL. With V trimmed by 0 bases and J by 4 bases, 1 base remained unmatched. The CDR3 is CASSQEGTSGGYEQYF. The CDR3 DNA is TGCGCCAGCAGCCAAGAGGGGACTAGCGGGGGGTACGAGCAGTACTTC.

CDR3 protein: CASSIVGLQETQYF. The DNA of the CDR3 is TGTGCCAGTAGTATAGTAGGACTGCAAGAGACCCAGTACTTC. The gene calls are TRBV19 and TRBJ2-5; D is perhaps TRBD2 (5 bases). The CDR3 spans 14 residues. Germline CDR1 and CDR2: LNHDA and SQIVND (reference sequence). Deletions cut 1 base from V and 2 bases from J, with 8 bases between.

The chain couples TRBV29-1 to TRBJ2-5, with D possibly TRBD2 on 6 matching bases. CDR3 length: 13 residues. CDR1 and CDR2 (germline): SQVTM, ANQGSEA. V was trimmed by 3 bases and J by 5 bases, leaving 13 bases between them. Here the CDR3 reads CSVESAGMETQYF. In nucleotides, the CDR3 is TGCAGCGTTGAGTCGGCGGGGATGGAGACCCAGTACTTC.

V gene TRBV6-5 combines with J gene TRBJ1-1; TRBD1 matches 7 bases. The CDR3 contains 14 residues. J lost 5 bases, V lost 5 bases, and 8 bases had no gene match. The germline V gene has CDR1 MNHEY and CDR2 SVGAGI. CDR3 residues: CASSRQGGGTEAFF. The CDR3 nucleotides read TGTGCCAGCAGTCGACAGGGTGGGGGGACTGAAGCTTTCTTT.

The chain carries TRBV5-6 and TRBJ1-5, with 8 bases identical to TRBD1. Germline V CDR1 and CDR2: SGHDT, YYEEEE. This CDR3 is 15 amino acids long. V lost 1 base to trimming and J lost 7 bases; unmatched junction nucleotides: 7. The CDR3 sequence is CASSLTGQGAQPQHF. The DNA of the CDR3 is TGTGCCAGCAGCTTGACTGGACAGGGAGCCCAGCCCCAGCATTTT.

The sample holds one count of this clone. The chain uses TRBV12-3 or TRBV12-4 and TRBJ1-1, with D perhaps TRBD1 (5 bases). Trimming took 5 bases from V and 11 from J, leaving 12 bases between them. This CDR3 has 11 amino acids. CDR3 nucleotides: TGTGCCAGCAGTCTCAGGGTCGCGGCTTTCTTT. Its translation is CASSLRVAAFF.

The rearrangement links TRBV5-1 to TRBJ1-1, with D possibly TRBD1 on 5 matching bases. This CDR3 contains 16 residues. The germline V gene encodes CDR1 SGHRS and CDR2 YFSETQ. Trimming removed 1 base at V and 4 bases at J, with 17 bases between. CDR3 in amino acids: CASSLSGARRVTEAFF. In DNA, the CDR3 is TGCGCCAGCAGCTTGTCTGGGGCTAGGAGAGTCACTGAAGCTTTCTTT.

The CDR3 coding sequence is TGTGCCAGCAGCATATGGGGCGGGAGAAATAACAATGAGCAGTTCTTC. Translation gives CASSIWGGRNNNEQFF. This sequence joins TRBV11-2 and TRBJ2-1; 7 bases agree with TRBD2. CDR1 SGHAT and CDR2 FQNNGV come from the germline V gene. The junction had 12 bases not matched to a gene; V was cut back by 5 bases and J by 5 bases. CDR3 length equals 16 residues.